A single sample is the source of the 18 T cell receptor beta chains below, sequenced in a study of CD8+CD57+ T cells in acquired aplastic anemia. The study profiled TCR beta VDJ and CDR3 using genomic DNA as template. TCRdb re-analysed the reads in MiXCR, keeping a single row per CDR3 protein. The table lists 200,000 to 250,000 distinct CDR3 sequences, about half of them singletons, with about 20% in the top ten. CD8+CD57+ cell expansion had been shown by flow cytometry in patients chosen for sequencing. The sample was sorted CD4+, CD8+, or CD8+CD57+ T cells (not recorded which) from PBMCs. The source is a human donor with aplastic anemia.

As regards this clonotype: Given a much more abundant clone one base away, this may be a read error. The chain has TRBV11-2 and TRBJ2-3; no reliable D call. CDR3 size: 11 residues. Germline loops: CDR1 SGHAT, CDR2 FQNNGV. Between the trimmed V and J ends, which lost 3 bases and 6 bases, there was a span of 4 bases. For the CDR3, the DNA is TGTGCCAGCAGCTTTAGGGATACGCAGTATTTT. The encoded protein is CASSFRDTQYF.

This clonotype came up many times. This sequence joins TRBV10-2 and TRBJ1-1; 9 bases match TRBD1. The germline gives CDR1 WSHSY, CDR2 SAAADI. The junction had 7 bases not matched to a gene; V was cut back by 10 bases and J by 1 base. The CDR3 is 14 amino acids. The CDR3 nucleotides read TGCGCCACCTCGGGACAGGGTACGAACACTGAAGCTTTCTTT. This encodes CATSGQGTNTEAFF.

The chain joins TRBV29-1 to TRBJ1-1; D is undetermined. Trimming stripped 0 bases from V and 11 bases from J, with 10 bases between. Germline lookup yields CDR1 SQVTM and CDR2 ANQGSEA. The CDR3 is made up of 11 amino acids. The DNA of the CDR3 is TGCAGCGTTGAAGACGCGGGGAAGGCTTTCTTT. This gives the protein CSVEDAGKAFF.

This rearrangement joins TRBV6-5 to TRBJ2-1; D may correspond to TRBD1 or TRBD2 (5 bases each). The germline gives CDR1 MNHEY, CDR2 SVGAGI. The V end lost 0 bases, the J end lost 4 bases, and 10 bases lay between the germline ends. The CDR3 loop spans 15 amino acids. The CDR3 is CASSYSGTDYNEQFF. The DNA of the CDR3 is TGTGCCAGCAGTTACTCAGGGACGGATTACAATGAGCAGTTCTTC.

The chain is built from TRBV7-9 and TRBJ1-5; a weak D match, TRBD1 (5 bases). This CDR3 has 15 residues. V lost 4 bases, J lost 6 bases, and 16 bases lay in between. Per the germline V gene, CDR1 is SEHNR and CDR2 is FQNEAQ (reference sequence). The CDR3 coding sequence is TGTGCCAGCAGCTCCGGTCGAGGGGCGAGTCAGCCCCAGCATTTT. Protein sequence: CASSSGRGASQPQHF.

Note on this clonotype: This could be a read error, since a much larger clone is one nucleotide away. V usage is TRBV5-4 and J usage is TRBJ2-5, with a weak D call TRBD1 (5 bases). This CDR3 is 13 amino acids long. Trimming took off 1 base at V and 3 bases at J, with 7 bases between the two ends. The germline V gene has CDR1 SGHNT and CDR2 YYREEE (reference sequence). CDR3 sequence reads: CASSLLGEETQYF. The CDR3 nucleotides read TGTGCCAGCAGCTTGCTAGGGGAAGAGACCCAGTACTTC.

In nucleotides, the CDR3 is TGTGCCAGCAGCTGGACTAGCGGGGGGGCCGGCACAGATACGCAGTATTTT. It yields the protein CASSWTSGGAGTDTQYF. J is TRBJ2-3 and V is TRBV5-4, with 15 positions matching TRBD2. CDR1 and CDR2 from the germline V gene are SGHNT and YYREEE (reference sequence). Trimming took 3 bases from V and 1 from J; bases not matched to a gene: 3. The CDR3 length is 17 residues.

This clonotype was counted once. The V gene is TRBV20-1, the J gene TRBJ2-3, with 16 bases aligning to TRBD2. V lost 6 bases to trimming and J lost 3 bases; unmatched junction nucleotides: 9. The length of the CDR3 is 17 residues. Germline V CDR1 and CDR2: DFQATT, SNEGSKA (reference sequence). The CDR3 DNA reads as TGCAGTGCCAGGCCGGGACTAGCGGGGGGGCCAACAGATACGCAGTATTTT. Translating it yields CSARPGLAGGPTDTQYF.

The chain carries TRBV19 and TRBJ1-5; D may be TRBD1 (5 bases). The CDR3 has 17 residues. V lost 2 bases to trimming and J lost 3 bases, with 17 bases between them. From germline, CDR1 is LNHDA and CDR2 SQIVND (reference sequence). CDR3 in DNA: TGTGCCAGTAGTATATCCTCGGTGGGGCAGACCAATCAGCCCCAGCATTTT. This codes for CASSISSVGQTNQPQHF.

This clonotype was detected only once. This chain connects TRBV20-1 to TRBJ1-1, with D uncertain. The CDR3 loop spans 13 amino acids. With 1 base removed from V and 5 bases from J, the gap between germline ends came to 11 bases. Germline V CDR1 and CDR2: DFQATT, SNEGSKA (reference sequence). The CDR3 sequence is CSARVIAGTEAFF. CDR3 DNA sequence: TGCAGTGCTAGAGTCATTGCGGGGACTGAAGCTTTCTTT.

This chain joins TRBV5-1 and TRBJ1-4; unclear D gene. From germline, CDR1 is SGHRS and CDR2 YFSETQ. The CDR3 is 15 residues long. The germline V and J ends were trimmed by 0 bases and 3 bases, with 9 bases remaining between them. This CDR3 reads CASSLVGRSNEKLFF. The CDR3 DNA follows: TGCGCCAGCAGCTTGGTTGGCAGATCTAATGAAAAACTGTTTTTT.

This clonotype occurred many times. This chain's CDR3 is CASSAQGQPQHF. CDR3 coding DNA: TGTGCCAGCAGTGCCCAAGGGCAGCCCCAGCATTTT. The chain is built from TRBV6-6 and TRBJ1-5; D is unresolved. CDR3 length: 12 amino acids. The ends were cut back, 5 bases at V and 7 bases at J, with 9 bases in the middle. CDR1 is MNHNY and CDR2 is SVGAGI in the germline V gene (reference sequence).

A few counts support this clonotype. CDR3 in DNA: TGTGCCAGCAGCTTTGGGAGTAAACACAATGAGCAGTTCTTC. Translated: CASSFGSKHNEQFF. This chain links TRBV7-2 with TRBJ2-1, with D perhaps TRBD2 (5 bases). The CDR3 loop spans 14 amino acids. V lost 3 bases and J lost 5, with 11 bases in between. The V gene's germline CDR1 is SGHTA and CDR2 FQGNSA.

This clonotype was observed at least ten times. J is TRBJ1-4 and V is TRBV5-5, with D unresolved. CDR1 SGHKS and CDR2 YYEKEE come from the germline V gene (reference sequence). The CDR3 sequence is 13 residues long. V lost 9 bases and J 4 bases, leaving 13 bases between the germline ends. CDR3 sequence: CATRHGNNEKLFF. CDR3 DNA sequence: TGTGCCACCAGACACGGGAATAATGAAAAACTGTTTTTT.

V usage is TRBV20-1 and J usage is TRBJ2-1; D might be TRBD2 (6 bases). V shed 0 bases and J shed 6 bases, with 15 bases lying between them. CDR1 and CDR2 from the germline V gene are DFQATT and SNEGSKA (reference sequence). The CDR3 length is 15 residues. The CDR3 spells CSARDPGLGGNEQFF. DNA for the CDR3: TGCAGTGCTAGAGATCCAGGCCTGGGGGGCAATGAGCAGTTCTTC.

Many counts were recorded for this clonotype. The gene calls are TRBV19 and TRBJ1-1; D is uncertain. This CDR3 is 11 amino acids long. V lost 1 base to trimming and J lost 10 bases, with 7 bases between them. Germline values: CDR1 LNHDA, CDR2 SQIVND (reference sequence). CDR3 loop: CASSIGLGAFF. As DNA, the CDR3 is TGTGCCAGTAGTATAGGGCTTGGAGCTTTCTTT.

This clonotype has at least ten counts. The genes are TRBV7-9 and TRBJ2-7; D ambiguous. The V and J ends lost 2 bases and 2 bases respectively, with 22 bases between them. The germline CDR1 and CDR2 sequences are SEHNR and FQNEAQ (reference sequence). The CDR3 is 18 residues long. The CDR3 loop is CASSLRSGYGAGAYEQYF. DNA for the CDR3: TGTGCCAGCAGCTTAAGGTCTGGGTATGGCGCCGGCGCCTACGAGCAGTACTTC.

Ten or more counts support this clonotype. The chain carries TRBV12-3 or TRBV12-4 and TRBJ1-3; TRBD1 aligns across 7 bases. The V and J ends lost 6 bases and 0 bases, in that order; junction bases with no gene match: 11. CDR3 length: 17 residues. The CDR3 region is CASRQRTGSLSGNTIYF. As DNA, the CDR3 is TGTGCCAGCAGACAGCGGACAGGCTCCCTCTCTGGAAACACCATATATTTT.